The clone carrying this T cell receptor (beta chain) is medium-sized. The entry originates in a study of blood T cell repertoires in COVID-19. Study details: There were acute and convalescent COVID-19 samples, and they came from the United States, Italy and Spain.

TCRdb's copy holds only in-frame clones and misses some; the assay was immunoSEQ multiplex PCR. This table holds roughly 32,000 clones, less than 95% found once. The CDR3 is made up of 14 amino acids. V lost 3 bases and J lost 1; bases outside the gene matches: 0. Per germline, CDR1 SEHNR and CDR2 FQNEAQ (reference sequence). Sequenced input: peripheral blood. This rearrangement joins TRBV7-9 to TRBJ2-7; 10 nucleotides match TRBD2. This receptor was taken from a man in his sixties or seventies with active or convalescent COVID-19. The CDR3 region is CASSFSGGSYEQYF. The CDR3 region has the DNA TGTGCCAGCAGCTTTAGCGGGGGGTCCTACGAGCAGTACTTC. The variable domain in full, completed from reference TRBV7-9 and TRBJ2-7, reads DTGVSQNPRHKITKRGQNVTFRCDPISEHNRLYWYRQTLGQGPEFLTYFQNEAQLEKSRLLSDRFSAERPKGSFSTLEIQRTEQGDSAMYLCASSFSGGSYEQYFGPGTRLTVT.